This entry lists 14 T cell receptor beta chains sequenced from one sample in a study of identical twins. TCRdb re-analysed the 5' RACE reads in MiXCR, keeping a single row per CDR3 protein. The sample lists about 900,000 distinct CDR3 sequences, about 12% occurring once. The data were also submitted as part of a second study, on yellow fever vaccine responses in identical twins.

The sequenced material came from PBMCs. These receptors all stem from a woman between 18 and 29 years old in good health.

The gene calls are TRBV10-3 and TRBJ2-1, with TRBD2 matching 9 bases. With 2 bases clipped from V and 2 bases from J, the junction kept 4 bases outside the gene matches. Germline-derived CDR1 and CDR2 are ENHRY and SYGVKD. CDR3 length equals 16 residues. The chain's CDR3 is CAISERAGGPYNEQFF. The CDR3 DNA follows: TGTGCCATCAGTGAGCGAGCGGGGGGACCCTACAATGAGCAGTTCTTC.

This clonotype has more than one count but fewer than ten. The genes are TRBV13 and TRBJ1-5, with 7 bases fitting TRBD1. J gave up 2 bases and V 0 bases, and 4 bases lay outside the gene matches. Germline CDR1 reads PRHDT; CDR2 reads FYEKMQ (reference sequence). This CDR3 has 16 residues. In DNA form, the CDR3 reads TGTGCCAGCAGCTTAGGAGGGGGCCGGGGCAATCAGCCCCAGCATTTT. Its translation: CASSLGGGRGNQPQHF.

This chain links TRBV5-1 with TRBJ1-1, with D uncertain. This CDR3 spans 17 amino acids. The germline V gene encodes CDR1 SGHRS and CDR2 YFSETQ. Trimming took 0 bases from V and 0 from J, leaving 15 bases between them. CDR3 protein: CASSLGGPSGMNTEAFF. The CDR3 bases are TGCGCCAGCAGCTTGGGGGGTCCTTCAGGAATGAACACTGAAGCTTTCTTT.

This clonotype was recorded many times. This chain connects TRBV2 to TRBJ2-7, with TRBD2 identical over 10 bases. The CDR3 runs 14 residues. J gave up 2 bases and V 5 bases, and 3 bases lay outside the gene matches. Per germline, CDR1 SNHLY and CDR2 FYNNEI. CDR3 amino acids: CASSSLAGTYEQYF. CDR3 nucleotide sequence: TGTGCCAGCAGTTCACTAGCGGGGACCTACGAGCAGTACTTC.

At least ten counts were recorded for this clonotype. The chain has TRBV7-9 and TRBJ2-7, with 7 positions matching TRBD2. V lost 5 bases, J lost 0 bases, and 7 bases stayed unmatched. The CDR3 runs 15 residues. The V gene's germline CDR1 is SEHNR and CDR2 FQNEAQ (reference sequence). CDR3 DNA: TGTGCCAGCAGCAGTCTAGCGGCCCTCTCCTACGAGCAGTACTTC. This encodes CASSSLAALSYEQYF.

The sample holds many counts of this clonotype. The rearrangement links TRBV29-1 to TRBJ2-1; TRBD1 aligns across 8 bases. This CDR3 has 15 residues. V lost 5 bases and J lost 5; bases outside the gene matches: 11. Germline-derived CDR1 and CDR2 are SQVTM and ANQGSEA. CDR3 region: CSVPFSGGAHNEQFF. CDR3 DNA sequence: TGCAGCGTTCCTTTTTCAGGGGGCGCCCACAATGAGCAGTTCTTC.

The chain has TRBV5-1 and TRBJ2-1; either TRBD1 or TRBD2 may fit D (5 bases each). The V gene's germline CDR1 is SGHRS and CDR2 YFSETQ. CDR3 length: 17 amino acids. V lost 2 bases and J lost 5, with 20 bases in between. This chain's CDR3 is CASSFPSGGLEDNEQFF. DNA of the CDR3: TGCGCCAGCAGCTTTCCCAGTGGGGGATTGGAGGACAATGAGCAGTTCTTC.

This clonotype was recorded a few times. The chain links TRBV3-1 to TRBJ1-2; TRBD1 matches 10 bases. Looked up from germline, CDR1 is LGHDT and CDR2 is YNNKEL (reference sequence). V shed 4 bases and J 4 bases; nucleotides not matched to a gene: 3. The CDR3 extends over 14 amino acids. CDR3 DNA: TGTGCCAGCAGCCTCGACAGGGGGCCCTATGGCTACACCTTC. Translation gives CASSLDRGPYGYTF.

This chain connects TRBV6-1 to TRBJ2-3; TRBD2 aligns across 14 bases. There are 19 residues in the CDR3. The V and J ends lost 5 bases and 1 base, in that order; junction bases with no gene match: 11. The germline V gene encodes CDR1 MNHNS and CDR2 SASEGT. The CDR3 is CASSRKGLAGERGTDTQYF. In DNA form, the CDR3 reads TGTGCCAGCAGTCGAAAGGGACTAGCGGGGGAAAGGGGCACAGATACGCAGTATTTT.

This clonotype was counted between two and nine times. The gene calls are TRBV12-3 or TRBV12-4 and TRBJ1-1; unclear D gene. This CDR3 comprises 12 residues. V shed 7 bases and J shed 4 bases, with 10 bases lying between them. As DNA, the CDR3 is TGTGCCAGCACCCTGTGGGGCACTGAAGCTTTCTTT. Encoded protein: CASTLWGTEAFF.

The chain joins TRBV5-1 to TRBJ2-4; TRBD1 matches 7 bases. The CDR3 consists of 15 residues. Per germline, CDR1 SGHRS and CDR2 YFSETQ. After removal of 1 base from V and 3 bases from J, the junction contained 4 bases not matched to a gene. The DNA of the CDR3 is TGCGCCAGCAGCTTGACAGGGGAAGTCAAAAACATTCAGTACTTC. Translation gives CASSLTGEVKNIQYF.

This clonotype turned up a few times. V usage is TRBV20-1 and J usage is TRBJ1-6; D possibly corresponds to TRBD1 (6 bases). V was pared by 6 bases and J by 5 bases, with 17 bases between. Germline V CDR1 and CDR2: DFQATT, SNEGSKA (reference sequence). This CDR3 has 15 amino acids. DNA for the CDR3: TGCAGTGCCAAAGGGGGGGATTTGAATAATTCACCCCTCCACTTT. Its protein product is CSAKGGDLNNSPLHF.

V usage is TRBV12-3 or TRBV12-4 and J usage is TRBJ1-2; 7 bases map to TRBD1. The CDR3 covers 14 residues. V was pared by 7 bases and J by 4 bases, with 9 bases of the junction left unmatched. The CDR3 DNA sequence: TGTGCCAGCAAGCCACAGGGGATGGTCTATGGCTACACCTTC. Encoded protein: CASKPQGMVYGYTF.

This clonotype has just a few counts. The genes are TRBV5-5 and TRBJ2-1; 8 nucleotides match TRBD2. V shed 5 bases and J 7 bases; nucleotides not matched to a gene: 11. Germline assignment: CDR1 SGHKS and CDR2 YYEKEE (reference sequence). This CDR3 is 15 amino acids long. CDR3 amino acids: CASSQNGGGSNEQFF. The CDR3, as DNA: TGTGCCAGCAGTCAAAATGGCGGGGGGTCTAATGAGCAGTTCTTC.